This T cell receptor (beta chain) was sequenced during a study of T cell responses to AZD1222 COVID-19 vaccine. In the study overall: Pooling was applied to second doses at about 4 or about 12 weeks.

The CDR3 spans 15 residues. Per germline, CDR1 MGHRA and CDR2 YSYEKL. Trimming at V came to 0 bases and at J to 8 bases, leaving 7 bases not matched to a gene. Assay used: immunoSEQ multiplex PCR; TCRdb lists only in-frame clones, some missing. The table lists approximately 100,000 clones, around nine tenths of them singletons. On this clone: Its specificity is not known.

Regarding the study as a whole: At study baseline, merely about 6 AZD1222 recipients were seropositive. In a largely white British group with more females than males, clonal diversity was possibly underestimated.

Here the sequenced sample was peripheral blood, taken on day 0 of AZD1222 vaccination. The clonotype originates from an adult in good health. The chain couples TRBV4-1 to TRBJ1-2; 9 positions match TRBD1. CDR3 DNA sequence: TGCGCCAGCAGCCAAGACCGGGACAGGGTGCCCGGCTACACCTTC. Translation gives CASSQDRDRVPGYTF.